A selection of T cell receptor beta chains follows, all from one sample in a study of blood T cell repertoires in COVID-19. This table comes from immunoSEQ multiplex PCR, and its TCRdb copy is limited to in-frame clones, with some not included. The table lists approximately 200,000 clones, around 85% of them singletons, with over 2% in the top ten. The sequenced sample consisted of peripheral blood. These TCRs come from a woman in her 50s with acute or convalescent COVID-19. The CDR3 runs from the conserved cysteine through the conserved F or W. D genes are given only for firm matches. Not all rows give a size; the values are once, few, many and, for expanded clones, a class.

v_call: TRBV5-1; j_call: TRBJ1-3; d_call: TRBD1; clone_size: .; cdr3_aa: CASSSEGTGGDTIYF; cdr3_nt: TGCGCCAGCAGCTCCGAAGGGACAGGGGGAGACACCATATATTTT
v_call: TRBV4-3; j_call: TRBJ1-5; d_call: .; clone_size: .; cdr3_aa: CASSQDEGAGYQPQHF; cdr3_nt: TGCGCCAGCAGCCAAGATGAAGGGGCAGGGTATCAGCCCCAGCATTTT
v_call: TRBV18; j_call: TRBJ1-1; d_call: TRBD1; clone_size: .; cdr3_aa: CASSPLEGAGGTEAFF; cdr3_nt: TGTGCCAGCTCACCTTTGGAGGGGGCAGGTGGCACTGAAGCTTTCTTT
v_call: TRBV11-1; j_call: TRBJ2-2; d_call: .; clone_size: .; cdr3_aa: CASSLAGPGGSGTGELFF; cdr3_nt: TGTGCCAGCAGCTTAGCCGGACCCGGGGGTAGCGGAACCGGGGAGCTGTTTTTT
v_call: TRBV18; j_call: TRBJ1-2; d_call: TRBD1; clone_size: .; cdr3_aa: CASYGQGVGGYTF; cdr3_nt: TGTGCCAGCTATGGACAGGGGGTCGGGGGCTACACCTTC
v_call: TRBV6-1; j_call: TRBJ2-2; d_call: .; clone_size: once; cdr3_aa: CASSSGVTGELFF; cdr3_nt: TGTGCCAGCAGTTCCGGGGTAACCGGGGAGCTGTTTTTT
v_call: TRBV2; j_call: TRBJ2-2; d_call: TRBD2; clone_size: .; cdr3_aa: CASSAGGGLTGELFF; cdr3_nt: TGTGCCAGCAGTGCTGGGGGAGGGCTCACCGGGGAGCTGTTTTTT
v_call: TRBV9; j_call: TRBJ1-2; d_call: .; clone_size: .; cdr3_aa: CASTGRDYGYTF; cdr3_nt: TGTGCCAGCACAGGGAGGGACTATGGCTACACCTTC
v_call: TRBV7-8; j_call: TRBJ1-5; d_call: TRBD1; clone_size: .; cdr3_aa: CASSAGQGANQPQHF; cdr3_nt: TGTGCCAGCAGCGCCGGACAGGGGGCAAATCAGCCCCAGCATTTT
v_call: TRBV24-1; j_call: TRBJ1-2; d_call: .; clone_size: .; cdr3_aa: CATSDPALDGWNGYTF; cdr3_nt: TGTGCCACCAGTGATCCCGCCCTTGACGGGTGGAATGGCTACACCTTC
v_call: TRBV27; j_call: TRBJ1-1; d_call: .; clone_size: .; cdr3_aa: CASSLQGGITEAFF; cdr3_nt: TGTGCCAGCAGTTTACAGGGCGGGATCACTGAAGCTTTCTTT
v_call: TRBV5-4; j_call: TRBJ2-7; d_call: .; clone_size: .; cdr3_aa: CASSLDRDSYEQYF; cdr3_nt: TGTGCCAGCAGCTTGGACAGAGACTCCTACGAGCAGTACTTC
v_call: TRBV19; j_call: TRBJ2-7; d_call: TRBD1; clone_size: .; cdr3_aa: CASSDQGVNYEQYF; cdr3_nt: TGTGCCAGTAGTGACCAGGGGGTTAATTACGAGCAGTACTTC
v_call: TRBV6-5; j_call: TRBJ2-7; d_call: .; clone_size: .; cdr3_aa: CASSYGRGTYEQYF; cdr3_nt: TGTGCCAGCAGTTACGGAAGAGGTACCTACGAGCAGTACTTC
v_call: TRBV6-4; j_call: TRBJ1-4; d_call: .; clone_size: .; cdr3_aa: CASSLSNRPNEKLFF; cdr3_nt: TGTGCCAGCAGCCTGTCTAACAGGCCTAATGAAAAACTGTTTTTT
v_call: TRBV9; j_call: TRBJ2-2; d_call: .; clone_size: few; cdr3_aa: CASSFTGGELFF; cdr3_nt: TGTGCCAGCAGTTTCACGGGCGGGGAGCTGTTTTTT
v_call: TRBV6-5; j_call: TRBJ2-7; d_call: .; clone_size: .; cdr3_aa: CASTPRLTYEQYF; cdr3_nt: TGTGCCAGCACCCCGCGGCTCACGTACGAGCAGTACTTC
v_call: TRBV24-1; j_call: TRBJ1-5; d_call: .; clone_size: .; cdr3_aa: CATSERGGDQPQHF; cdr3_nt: TGTGCCACCAGTGAACGGGGAGGGGATCAGCCCCAGCATTTT
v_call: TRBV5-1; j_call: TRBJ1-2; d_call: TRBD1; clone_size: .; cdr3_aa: CASSSPTRQGADYGYTF; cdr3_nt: TGCGCCAGCAGCTCACCAACAAGACAGGGGGCGGACTATGGCTACACCTTC
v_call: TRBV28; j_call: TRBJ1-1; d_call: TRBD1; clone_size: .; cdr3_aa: CASSPQDRDTEAFF; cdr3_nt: TGTGCCAGCAGTCCCCAGGACAGGGACACTGAAGCTTTCTTT
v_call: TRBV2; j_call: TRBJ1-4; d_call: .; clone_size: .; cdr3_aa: CASSGNEGEKLFF; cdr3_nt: TGTGCCAGCAGCGGGAATGAAGGGGAAAAACTGTTTTTT
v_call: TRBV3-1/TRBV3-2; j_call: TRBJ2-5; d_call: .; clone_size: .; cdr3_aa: CASSLGETQYF; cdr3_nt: TGTGCCAGCAGCCTCGGGGAGACCCAGTACTTC
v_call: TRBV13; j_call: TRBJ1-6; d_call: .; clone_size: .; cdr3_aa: CASSFLGLALHF; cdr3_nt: TGTGCCAGCAGCTTCCTAGGTCTAGCCCTCCACTTT
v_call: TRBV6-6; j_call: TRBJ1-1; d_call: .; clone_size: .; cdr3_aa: CASANTGYTEAFF; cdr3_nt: TGTGCCAGCGCCAATACAGGGTACACTGAAGCTTTCTTT
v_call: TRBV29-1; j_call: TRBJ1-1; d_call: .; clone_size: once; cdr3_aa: CSVEKTEGVAEGAFF; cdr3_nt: TGCAGCGTAGAAAAAACCGAGGGAGTGGCGGAGGGAGCTTTCTTT
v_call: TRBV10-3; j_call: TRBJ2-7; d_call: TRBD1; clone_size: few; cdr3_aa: CAIRVQGRQGTYEQYF; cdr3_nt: TGTGCCATCAGGGTTCAGGGGAGACAGGGGACCTACGAGCAGTACTTC
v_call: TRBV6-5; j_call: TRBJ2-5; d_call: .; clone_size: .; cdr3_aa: CASSYSAGKEETQYF; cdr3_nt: TGTGCCAGCAGTTACTCGGCAGGGAAGGAGGAGACCCAGTACTTC
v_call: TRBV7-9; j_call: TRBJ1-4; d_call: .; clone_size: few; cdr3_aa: CASSYSGGWGEKLFF; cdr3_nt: TGTGCCAGCAGCTATTCGGGGGGCTGGGGCGAAAAACTGTTTTTT
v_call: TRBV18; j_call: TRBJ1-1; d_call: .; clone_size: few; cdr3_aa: CASSTGENTEAFF; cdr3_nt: TGTGCCAGCTCCACGGGGGAAAACACTGAAGCTTTCTTT
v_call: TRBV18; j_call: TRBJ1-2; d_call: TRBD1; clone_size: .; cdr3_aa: CASSPGDRGEYGYTF; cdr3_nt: TGTGCCAGCTCACCGGGGGACAGGGGGGAGTATGGCTACACCTTC
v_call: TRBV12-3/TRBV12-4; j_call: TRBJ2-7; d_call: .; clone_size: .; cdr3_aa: CASSKRGEQYF; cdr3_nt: TGTGCCAGCAGTAAAAGAGGCGAGCAGTACTTC
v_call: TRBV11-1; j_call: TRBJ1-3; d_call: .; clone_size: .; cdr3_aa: CASSRGQNSGNTIYF; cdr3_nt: TGTGCCAGCAGCCGCGGCCAGAACTCTGGAAACACCATATATTTT
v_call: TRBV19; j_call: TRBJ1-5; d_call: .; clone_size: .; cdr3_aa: CASGGTSNQPQHF; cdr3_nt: TGTGCCAGTGGCGGGACCTCCAATCAGCCCCAGCATTTT
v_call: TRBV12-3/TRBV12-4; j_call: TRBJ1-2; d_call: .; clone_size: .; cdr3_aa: CASSLQDRGGYTF; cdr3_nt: TGTGCCAGCAGTTTACAAGACCGGGGTGGCTACACCTTC
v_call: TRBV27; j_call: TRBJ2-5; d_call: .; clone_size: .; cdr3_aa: CASSPSQGHQETQYF; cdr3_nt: TGTGCCAGCAGTCCATCACAGGGCCACCAAGAGACCCAGTACTTC
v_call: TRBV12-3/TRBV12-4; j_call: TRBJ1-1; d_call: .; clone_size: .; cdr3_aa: CASSSAREAFF; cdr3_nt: TGTGCCAGCAGCAGCGCCCGGGAAGCTTTCTTT
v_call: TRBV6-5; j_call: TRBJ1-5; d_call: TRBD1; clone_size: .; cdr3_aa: CASSQDREQPQHF; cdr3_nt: TGTGCCAGCAGCCAGGACAGGGAGCAGCCCCAGCATTTT
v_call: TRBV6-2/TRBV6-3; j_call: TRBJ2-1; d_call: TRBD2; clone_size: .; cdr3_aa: CASSPTSARPYNEQFF; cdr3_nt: TGTGCCAGCAGCCCAACTAGCGCCCGACCCTACAATGAGCAGTTCTTC
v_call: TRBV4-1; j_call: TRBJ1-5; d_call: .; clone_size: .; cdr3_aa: CASSQAVSVMGAGQPQHF; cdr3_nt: TGCGCCAGCAGCCAAGCAGTCTCTGTCATGGGGGCTGGACAGCCCCAGCATTTT
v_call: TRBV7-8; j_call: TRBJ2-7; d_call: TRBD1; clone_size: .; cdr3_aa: CASSTRQGQNEQYF; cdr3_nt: TGTGCCAGCAGTACCCGACAGGGACAGAACGAGCAGTACTTC
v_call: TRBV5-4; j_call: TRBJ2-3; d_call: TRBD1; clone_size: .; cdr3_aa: CASSLGQGVDTQYF; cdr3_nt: TGTGCCAGCAGCTTGGGACAGGGAGTTGATACGCAGTATTTT
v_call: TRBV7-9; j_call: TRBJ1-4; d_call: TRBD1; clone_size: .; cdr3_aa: CASSLGQGAHEKLFF; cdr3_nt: TGTGCCAGCAGCCTCGGACAGGGAGCCCATGAAAAACTGTTTTTT
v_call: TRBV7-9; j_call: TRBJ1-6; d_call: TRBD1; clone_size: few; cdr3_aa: CASSPVRGRYSPLHF; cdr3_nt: TGTGCCAGCAGCCCCGTCAGGGGGCGTTATTCACCCCTCCACTTT
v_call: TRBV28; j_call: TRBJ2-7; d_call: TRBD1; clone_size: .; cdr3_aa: CASSPGQGYIYEQYF; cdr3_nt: TGTGCCAGCAGTCCCGGACAGGGCTACATTTACGAGCAGTACTTC
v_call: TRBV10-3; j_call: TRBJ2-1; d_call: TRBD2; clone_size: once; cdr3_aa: CAISRTSGSHNEQFF; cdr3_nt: TGTGCCATCAGTAGGACTAGCGGGAGCCACAATGAGCAGTTCTTC
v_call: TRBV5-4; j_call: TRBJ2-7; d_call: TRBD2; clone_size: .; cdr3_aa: CASSLGGTSPYEQYF; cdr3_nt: TGTGCCAGCAGCTTGGGAGGGACTAGTCCCTACGAGCAGTACTTC
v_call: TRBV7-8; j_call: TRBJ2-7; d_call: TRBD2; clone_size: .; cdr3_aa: CASSAGTSGGRGKQYF; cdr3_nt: TGTGCCAGCAGCGCGGGGACTAGCGGGGGGCGGGGTAAGCAGTACTTC